The 3 T cell receptor beta chains given below trace back to one sample, sequenced in a study of naive and memory T cell subsets. An equimolar mix of two oligonucleotides served as the beta constant-region primer for TRBC1 and TRBC2. MiXCR, applied by TCRdb to the UMI-ligation and nested PCR reads, yields one record per CDR3 protein. The sample carries some 85,000 distinct CDR3 sequences, around 12% recorded once. Sequencing used central memory CD4+ T cells from blood. The receptors were sampled from a human donor in good health.

This clonotype was counted a few times. The chain is built from TRBV4-1 and TRBJ2-1, with 9 nucleotides matching TRBD2. The V gene's germline CDR1 is MGHRA and CDR2 YSYEKL. Trimming took 1 base from V and 4 from J; bases not matched to a gene: 5. This CDR3 comprises 16 residues. The CDR3: CASSQGLAEIYNEQFF. CDR3 bases: TGCGCCAGCAGCCAAGGACTAGCGGAAATTTACAATGAGCAGTTCTTC.

This clonotype occurred a few times. V gene TRBV7-9 combines with J gene TRBJ2-4; 7 bases are a match to TRBD2. The CDR3 totals 18 residues. Germline CDR1 is SEHNR and CDR2 is FQNEAQ (reference sequence). V dropped 1 base and J dropped 1; count of bases not matched to a gene: 10. The CDR3 spells CASSLVRLADFAKNIQYF. The CDR3 DNA follows: TGTGCCAGCAGCTTAGTCCGACTAGCCGATTTCGCCAAAAACATTCAGTACTTC.

This clonotype was found a few times. J is TRBJ2-6 and V is TRBV6-5; tentatively, D is TRBD1 or TRBD2 (6 bases each). CDR3 length: 19 amino acids. The V gene's germline CDR1 is MNHEY and CDR2 SVGAGI. V was clipped by 3 bases and J by 0 bases, with 18 bases between them. CDR3 nucleotide sequence: TGTGCCAGCAGTTATGGAGGGGGGTGGCTGAACTCTGGGGCCAACGTCCTGACTTTC. This codes for CASSYGGGWLNSGANVLTF.